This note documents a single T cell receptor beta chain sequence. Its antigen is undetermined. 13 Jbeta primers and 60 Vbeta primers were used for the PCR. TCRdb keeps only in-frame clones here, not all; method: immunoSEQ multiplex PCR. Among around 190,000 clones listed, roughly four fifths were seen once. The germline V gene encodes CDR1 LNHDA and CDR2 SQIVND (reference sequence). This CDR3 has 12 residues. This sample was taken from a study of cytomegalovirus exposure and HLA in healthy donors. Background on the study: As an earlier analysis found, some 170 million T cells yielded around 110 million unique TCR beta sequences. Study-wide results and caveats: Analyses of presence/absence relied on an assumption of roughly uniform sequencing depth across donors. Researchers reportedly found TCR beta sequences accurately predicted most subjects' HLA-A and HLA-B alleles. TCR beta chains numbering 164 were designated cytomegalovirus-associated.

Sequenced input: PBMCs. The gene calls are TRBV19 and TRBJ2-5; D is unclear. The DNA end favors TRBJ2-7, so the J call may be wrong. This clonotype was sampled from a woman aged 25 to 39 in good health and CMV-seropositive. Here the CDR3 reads CASSSEAYEQYF. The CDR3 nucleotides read TGTGCCAGTAGCTCAGAGGCCTACGAGCAGTACTTC.